This entry features one T cell receptor beta chain sequence. This clone's antigen is unknown. Per-base quality was not reported, and no clone a single base away is much larger than it. The data derive from a study of cytomegalovirus exposure and HLA in healthy donors (dated by TCRdb to about 2017). Study-level background: In an earlier analysis of fewer than 750 of the donors, around 300 Gb of sequence data and approximately 120 million unique TCR beta sequences from about 179 million T cells were reported. Among almost 400 genotyped donors of the cohort, an average of roughly 240,000 unique TCR beta nucleotide sequences were sequenced per donor, roughly a sixth of them non-productive. Both class I and class II loci were covered by HLA typing, at four-digit resolution. Donor age, sex, ethnicity and CMV serostatus were compiled together with the repertoire data. The study was designed to test whether signatures of past pathogen exposure could be identified by cataloging public T cell receptors. An early release that covered some 630 HLA-typed donors contained approximately 300 gigabases of sequencing data and some 87 million unique TCR sequences. The study profiled the T cell repertoires of 550 to 700 subjects by immunosequencing and related them to cytomegalovirus serostatus. Every discovery cohort repertoire had been produced on one sequencing platform. Of the roughly 400 genotyped donors, roughly 85% fell in the genetic ancestry cluster associated with self-reported Caucasian donors. The later analysis used no new phenotypic data to find candidate immune exposures, relying instead on TCR beta sequences and their occurrence across donors. An earlier analysis of approximately 500 of the donors applied high-throughput TCR beta sequencing to assess whether each TCR beta V gene segment acted as functional or pseudogenic. A later analysis re-examined previously published TCR beta repertoires from more than 650 donors and added high-resolution HLA genotyping to investigate patterns of TCR occurrence. The number of donors typed differed by locus, with roughly 620-640 for A, B, C, DRB1 and DQB1, more than 500 for DQA1, about 610 for DPA1, and some 440 for DPB1. A later genetic analysis used genome-wide SNP genotypes for about 55% of the 666 donors, treating that subset as a discovery cohort. In addition to the first cohort of roughly 700 subjects, a separate validation cohort of 120 different subjects was used. To predict cytomegalovirus infection status, the study brought together high-throughput TCR immunosequencing, statistical association of individual TCRs with disease status, and machine learning. About five DR-DQ haplotypes were treated as single units for association and clustering because of strong linkage in the cohort.

The cohort was made up of several hundred healthy bone marrow donors. Cohort members were all nominally healthy when sampled, although unrecorded immune exposures were likely present. The donor was CMV seropositive and was included in the group of 270 or so seropositive cohort members. A peripheral blood sample was collected from each donor, and TCR beta sequencing was performed on peripheral blood mononuclear cells. The Qiagen DNeasy Blood Extraction Kit was used to extract genomic DNA from the blood cell samples. Library preparation employed the immunoSEQ multiplex PCR assay. For the multiplex PCR, a mixture combining 60 forward primers for TCR Vbeta segments and 13 reverse primers for TCR Jbeta segments was used. A multiplex PCR assay on genomic DNA amplified the CDR3 region of rearranged TCR beta genes. On the Illumina HiSeq System, the amplified TCR beta libraries were sequenced as 87-base-pair reads. The source study handled its data this way. Across the roughly 600 repertoires, a later analysis counted some 81 million unique TCR beta chains, 8.5 million to 12 million of which were shared by at least two donors. Raw reads were error-corrected and collapsed into unique sequences by a nearest-neighbor algorithm in which closely related sequences were merged to remove PCR and sequencing errors. To assign V, D and J gene segments, CDR3 sequences were aligned to IMGT reference sequences. For a sequence to be retained, a match of at least six nucleotides to both a V gene segment and a J gene segment was required. A rearrangement was called productive if the CDR3 had no stop codons and remained in frame with V and J, and every other rearrangement was called non-productive. Following IMGT convention, CDR3 was defined as the stretch from the second conserved V-encoded cysteine to the conserved J-encoded phenylalanine. Sequences without an unambiguous match to a single V gene segment were excluded from the earlier analysis of approximately 600 of the donors. An earlier analysis of fewer than 750 of the donors classified V segments as functional when productive rearrangements were above 56.7% and as segregating when the standard deviation between donors was above 5%. A statistical classification framework was built to diagnose cytomegalovirus status from the catalog of TCR beta chain sequences. In a later analysis, TCR nucleotide sequences were compared against IMGT/GENE-DB human TR gene sequences so that V and J genes could be assigned. Using the TCRdist pipeline, a later analysis assigned CDR3 sequences along with most-parsimonious VDJ recombination scenarios. A later analysis defined each TCR beta chain by its CDR3 amino acid sequence plus V-gene family, and excluded reads lacking a unique V-gene family. As a way to deal with suspected cross-contamination and a sequencing artifact, a later analysis dropped roughly 600 nucleotide sequences that were highly shared and had low generation probability. In a later analysis, a clonal expansion index for each public chain was calculated from normalized within-repertoire ranks of inferred template counts. A later analysis computed generation probabilities with a VDJ recombination model fitted to out-of-frame rearrangements, and checked the results against IGoR. In a later analysis, hypergeometric tests were used to score TCR-TCR, TCR-HLA and TCR-CMV co-occurrence, with a repertoire-size bias correction applied to TCR pairs. In a later analysis, false discovery rates were estimated by permuting HLA or CMV assignments 20 times. In a later analysis, co-occurring TCRs were grouped with DBSCAN, and TCRdist sequence similarity was added when clustering was performed within HLA-allele-positive subsets. For co-occurrence clustering, repertoires with fewer than 30,000 or more than 120,000 public chains were excluded, along with 5 or 6 repertoires with anomalous nucleotide sharing. As stored in TCRdb, this immuneACCESS dataset retains in-frame rearrangements with V and J assigned. A fraction of the clones does not appear; measured against another copy, unresolved V genes explain less than half of the discrepancy, and the remainder lacks a known reason. That table is the source of V, J and clone size, and D and trimming were worked out from the DNA. The sample yields 100,000 to 150,000 clones; more than 80% were counted once. Clones ranked in the top ten supply 5.5% to 6% of the sample.

General findings and caveats noted by the study authors: The study listed 150 to 200 TCR beta chains as associated with cytomegalovirus. In a later analysis, most CMV-associated TCR beta chains were found to appear HLA-restricted, with HLA associations seemingly driven largely by CMV exposure. This cohort had only TCR beta chains sequenced, and the lack of alpha or paired-chain data limited which features could be detected. A further reported finding was that TCR beta sequences accurately predicted the HLA-A and HLA-B alleles for most subjects in the first cohort. Sequencing depth was assumed to be roughly uniform across donors in the presence/absence analyses, though that assumption may not hold. A later genetic analysis reported fewer N-insertions in productive TCRs among donors in an Asian-associated ancestry cluster than the approximately 700-donor mean. Because some donors lacked HLA typing at each locus, the association tests relied only on the typed subset. Most TCR sequences were seen in very few donors, while some public TCRs were found in many individuals. Assigning TCR associations to individual alleles was difficult when HLA alleles, especially DR and DQ, strongly co-occurred. At a false discovery rate of 0.05, a later analysis linked roughly 17,000 TCR beta sequences to specific HLA alleles. A later genetic analysis associated a missense DCLRE1C variant with V-gene and J-gene trimming of TCR beta chains, and an independent cohort replicated the association. In an earlier analysis of some 550 of the donors, most TCR beta V segments were observed in productive rearrangements about 90% or about 30% of the time, broadly matching IMGT annotations. According to a later analysis, parvovirus B19, influenza, CMV and Epstein-Barr virus appeared linked to several top co-occurrence clusters. The authors suggested that the approach could potentially be generalized to other disease states and immunological phenotypes. The classifier was reported to diagnose cytomegalovirus status with high specificity and sensitivity in both the original cohort and the validation cohort. Seventeen rarely observed V segments, including chromosome 9 orphons, were excluded from the earlier analysis of several hundred of the donors because counts were too low. Immune exposure information for the cohort was limited to CMV serostatus. In a later analysis, HLA-associated TCR beta chains were found to be more clonally expanded and to have lower generation probabilities than equally common non-associated chains. A few of the identified cytomegalovirus-associated TCR beta chains were confirmed in vitro to be specific for cytomegalovirus antigens. Correlated functional status among segregating V segments might be attributable to linkage disequilibrium, but an unknown experimental factor could not be ruled out. A cluster of highly shared sequence variants was judged likely to be a technical artifact of the sequencing pipeline. In a later analysis, TCR association rates were found to vary across HLA loci, with the most associated TCRs seen for DRB1 alleles and the fewest for HLA-C alleles.

The sequenced sample consisted of PBMCs. The TCR sequence derives from a woman between 40 and 50 years old in good health and CMV-seropositive.

The CDR3: CASSLMDRVPYEQYF. The DNA sequence is TGTGCCAGCAGTCTCATGGACAGGGTCCCCTACGAGCAGTACTTC. The chain couples TRBV28 to TRBJ2-7, and TRBD1 matches 8 of the central bases. CDR1 and CDR2, per the germline V gene, are MDHEN and SYDVKM. V ends up 5 bases short and J 2 bases short, with an unmatched junction base count of 8. Measured from the cysteine to the phenylalanine, the CDR3 is 15 residues long. The CDR3 DNA has 45 bases and is translated from base 1.